This record covers a single TCR beta chain. No antigen is known for it. Germline V lookup: CDR1 KGHDR, CDR2 SFDVKD. The germline V and J ends were trimmed by 5 bases and 2 bases, with 9 bases remaining between them. The CDR3 covers 13 residues. This sample was included in a study of blood T cells in healthy people across ages. Sample-barcoded 5' priming and a J-beta primer mix drove a second PCR of about 6 to 12 cycles. TCRdb ran MiXCR on the 5' RACE reads and lists one entry per CDR3 protein. The table lists about 760,000 distinct CDR3 sequences, 56% of them singletons. Findings and caveats of the study: In these data, TCR beta diversity tracked strongly with naive T cell percentage. The long-lived group displayed more naive CD4+ cells, plus higher diversity, than the aged donors did. The lack of PBMC sorting stopped any conclusive naive versus antigen-experienced comparison. Age advanced and TCR beta diversity per million T cells fell, roughly linearly.

The sample consisted of blood. The clonotype was recovered from a man in his forties or fifties in good health. The chain employs TRBV24-1 and TRBJ2-7; tentative D call: TRBD1 (5 bases). The CDR3 DNA sequence: TGTGCCACCAGTGTAACAGGTACCTACGAGCAGTACTTC. Encoded protein: CATSVTGTYEQYF.